Below, 25 T cell receptor beta chains from the same sample are listed, as sequenced in a study of T cells in Graves' hyperthyroidism and ophthalmopathy. Amplified TCR beta CDR3 regions derived from RNA transcripts. The primer set for the first-round RT-PCR of the TCR CDR3 was HTBI. TCRdb reanalysed the multiplex PCR reads using MiXCR and keeps one entry per CDR3 protein. The sample yields hundreds of thousands of distinct CDR3 sequences, 12% to 15% seen once. The specimen was blood. These receptors all come from a young woman with Graves' hyperthyroidism.

This clonotype was found many times. J is TRBJ2-2 and V is TRBV5-5, with no clear D. CDR3 size: 14 residues. Trimming removed 3 bases from V and 1 base from J, with 7 bases in between. Germline values: CDR1 SGHKS, CDR2 YYEKEE (reference sequence). The CDR3 coding sequence is TGTGCCAGCAGCTGGGCTAAGAACACCGGGGAGCTGTTTTTT. It yields the protein CASSWAKNTGELFF.

This clonotype appeared a few times. The chain carries TRBV29-1 and TRBJ1-2; D unresolved. Per germline, CDR1 SQVTM and CDR2 ANQGSEA. Trimming took off 7 bases at V and 0 bases at J, with 9 bases between the two ends. CDR3 length equals 12 residues. CDR3 DNA sequence: TGCAGCGCTACCCAAACTAACTATGGCTACACCTTC. This encodes CSATQTNYGYTF.

The sample holds many counts of this clonotype. The CDR3 loop is CASSPRLAPYEQYF. The CDR3 DNA is TGTGCCAGCAGCCCCCGACTAGCCCCCTACGAGCAGTACTTC. The rearrangement joins TRBV7-8 to TRBJ2-7; 7 bases are a match to TRBD2. The CDR3 length is 14 residues. The V segment lost 5 bases and the J segment 2 bases; nucleotides outside the gene matches: 6. Germline CDR1 is SGHVS and CDR2 is FQNEAQ.

This clonotype was seen at least ten times. The chain links TRBV30 to TRBJ2-2, with unresolved D. The CDR3 length is 13 residues. V was trimmed by 2 bases and J by 4 bases, leaving 8 bases between them. Germline V gives CDR1 GTSNPN, CDR2 SVGIG (reference sequence). CDR3 sequence reads: CAWSKSTTGELFF. The CDR3, as DNA: TGTGCCTGGAGTAAGTCTACCACCGGGGAGCTGTTTTTT.

In this sample, this clonotype turned up many times. The chain employs TRBV13 and TRBJ2-1; D call uncertain. Germline V lookup: CDR1 PRHDT, CDR2 FYEKMQ (reference sequence). The length of the CDR3 is 14 residues. The V end was cut by 5 bases, the J end by 5 bases, with 13 bases between. CDR3 residues: CASSTPGRNNEQFF. CDR3 nucleotides: TGTGCCAGCAGCACCCCTGGACGGAACAATGAGCAGTTCTTC.

This clonotype has ten or more counts. This rearrangement joins TRBV12-3 or TRBV12-4 to TRBJ2-2, with TRBD2 as a possible D gene (6 bases). The CDR3 sequence is 14 residues long. V was clipped by 8 bases and J by 2 bases, with 12 bases between them. CDR3 sequence reads: CASLAGTNTGELFF. The CDR3, as DNA: TGTGCCAGCTTAGCCGGGACTAACACCGGGGAGCTGTTTTTT.

This clonotype has more than one count but fewer than ten. The gene calls are TRBV29-1 and TRBJ1-3; TRBD1 matches at 8 bases. The CDR3 length is 13 residues. CDR1 and CDR2 from the germline V gene are SQVTM and ANQGSEA. Trimming cost V 5 bases and J 4 bases; bases outside gene matches: 4. CDR3 region: CSVTDRGGNTIYF. The CDR3 nucleotides read TGCAGCGTTACCGACAGGGGAGGAAACACCATATATTTT.

The chain employs TRBV20-1 and TRBJ1-2; D perhaps matches TRBD1 (5 bases). Germline V CDR1 and CDR2: DFQATT, SNEGSKA (reference sequence). The CDR3 contains 12 residues. V lost 2 bases to trimming and J lost 6 bases, with 10 bases between them. CDR3 protein: CSARSGQDGYTF. CDR3 DNA: TGCAGTGCTAGATCGGGGCAGGATGGCTACACCTTC.

The V call is TRBV19, the J call TRBJ2-6; 7 bases agree with TRBD1. Germline lookup yields CDR1 LNHDA and CDR2 SQIVND (reference sequence). CDR3 length: 18 amino acids. V trimming: 5 bases; J trimming: 0 bases; junction bases outside the gene matches: 10. The CDR3 spells CASSRGQRDPSGANVLTF. CDR3 in DNA: TGTGCCAGTAGTCGGGGACAGCGCGACCCCTCTGGGGCCAACGTCCTGACTTTC.

V and J are TRBV19 and TRBJ1-6, with 10 bases identical to TRBD1. The V and J ends lost 7 bases and 7 bases, in that order; junction bases with no gene match: 4. Germline V lookup: CDR1 LNHDA, CDR2 SQIVND (reference sequence). The CDR3 is 14 residues long. CDR3: CASNRDRGNSPLHF. DNA for the CDR3: TGTGCCAGTAATCGGGACAGGGGAAATTCACCCCTCCACTTT.

Worth noting for this clonotype: A clone one base away is much larger, so this may be a read error. The chain carries TRBV5-1 and TRBJ2-1, with TRBD2 matching over 14 bases. The CDR3 is made up of 14 amino acids. Trimming cost V 6 bases and J 10 bases; bases outside gene matches: 6. CDR1 and CDR2 (germline): SGHRS, YFSETQ. CDR3 residues: CASKGTSGSYEQFF. CDR3 DNA: TGCGCCAGCAAGGGGACTAGCGGGAGTTACGAGCAGTTCTTC.

On this clonotype itself: A much larger clone is a single base away; this may be a read error. The chain couples TRBV5-1 to TRBJ1-5; D is undetermined. The CDR3 extends over 13 amino acids. Germline V CDR1 and CDR2: SGHRS, YFSETQ. CDR3: CASGLVMGQPQHF. Here the CDR3 DNA reads TGCGCCAGCGGCTTGGTTATGGGTCAGCCCCAGCATTTT.

This clonotype turned up a few times. The chain uses TRBV14 and TRBJ2-3, with a weak D call TRBD1 (5 bases). Per the germline V gene, CDR1 is SGHDN and CDR2 is FVKESK. The CDR3 consists of 18 residues. V lost 3 bases and J lost 1, with 20 bases in between. The CDR3 DNA reads TGTGCCAGCAGCCAGGAGTACCCCAGGGTCGGAGGCACAGATACGCAGTATTTT. As protein: CASSQEYPRVGGTDTQYF.

The table lists this clonotype with a few counts. V gene TRBV18 combines with J gene TRBJ2-5; TRBD1 matches at 9 bases. V dropped 6 bases and J dropped 2; count of bases not matched to a gene: 16. Germline lookup yields CDR1 KGHSH and CDR2 LQKENI. The CDR3 sequence is 18 residues long. The CDR3 bases are TGTGCCAGCTCGAAAGCGGGACAGGGACCGCTTCGGCAAGAGACCCAGTACTTC. Translated: CASSKAGQGPLRQETQYF.

V usage is TRBV2 and J usage is TRBJ2-1; TRBD2 is a possible D gene (6 bases). V was cut by 2 bases and J by 4 bases, with 9 bases left in between. This CDR3 spans 14 amino acids. Per the germline V gene, CDR1 is SNHLY and CDR2 is FYNNEI. The CDR3 nucleotides read TGTGCCAGCAGTGAAAAGCGGGTGTACAATGAGCAGTTCTTC. This codes for CASSEKRVYNEQFF.

This clonotype was picked up many times. The chain uses TRBV4-3 and TRBJ2-1; the D call may be TRBD1 or TRBD2 (5 bases each). The V gene lost 2 bases and the J gene lost 6 bases, with 14 bases spanning the gap. This CDR3 is 15 amino acids long. CDR1 and CDR2 from the germline V gene are LGHNA and YSLEER. The CDR3 nucleotides are TGCGCCAGCAGCCAAAGAGAGGGGAACATCAATGAGCAGTTCTTC. The encoded protein is CASSQREGNINEQFF.

This clonotype was counted at least ten times. The chain carries TRBV7-6 and TRBJ2-5; D is unresolved. The CDR3 covers 14 residues. Germline lookup yields CDR1 SGHVS and CDR2 FNYEAQ. The V end was cut by 7 bases, the J end by 6 bases, with 18 bases between. The CDR3 nucleotides read TGTGCCAGCATCCCGACACGCGGTTCGCAGACCCAGTACTTC. Encoded protein: CASIPTRGSQTQYF.

This clonotype was seen at least ten times. The V call is TRBV3-1, the J call TRBJ1-2, with 7 bases aligning to TRBD1. From germline, CDR1 is LGHDT and CDR2 YNNKEL (reference sequence). Trimming at V came to 1 base and at J to 4 bases, leaving 18 bases not matched to a gene. CDR3 length: 19 residues. For the CDR3, the DNA is TGTGCCAGCAGCCAAGGTGCCGGGACAGACATTTTACCTCCCTATGGCTACACCTTC. Its translation: CASSQGAGTDILPPYGYTF.

This clonotype was found once. This sequence joins TRBV20-1 and TRBJ1-6; TRBD1 is a possible D gene (5 bases). V was clipped by 0 bases and J by 8 bases, with 17 bases between them. Germline CDR1 DFQATT, CDR2 SNEGSKA (reference sequence). The CDR3 has 16 amino acids. The CDR3, as DNA: TGCAGTGCTAGAGATGGGAGGGGCCTTCGGGATTCACCCCTCCACTTT. Translated: CSARDGRGLRDSPLHF.

This clonotype was found many times. V usage is TRBV11-2 and J usage is TRBJ2-6; 7 positions agree with TRBD1. The trim removed 5 bases at V and 2 bases at J, leaving 9 bases unmatched. CDR1 and CDR2 from the germline V gene are SGHAT and FQNNGV. The CDR3 contains 17 residues. CDR3 nucleotides: TGTGCCAGCAGCCGGGACGACAGGGCGGCTGGGGCCAACGTCCTGACTTTC. Protein sequence: CASSRDDRAAGANVLTF.

This clonotype was seen at least ten times. V usage is TRBV12-3 or TRBV12-4 and J usage is TRBJ2-3, with no clear D. The CDR3 totals 14 residues. V lost 6 bases and J 0 bases, leaving 10 bases between the germline ends. Here the CDR3 DNA reads TGTGCCAGCAGCTTAACAGCCAGCACAGATACGCAGTATTTT. Encoded protein: CASSLTASTDTQYF.

Ten or more counts support this clonotype. The V gene is TRBV5-4, the J gene TRBJ1-2; a possible D gene is TRBD1 (6 bases). V was shortened by 0 bases and J by 1 base, with 16 bases between the two germline ends. Germline CDR1 is SGHNT and CDR2 is YYREEE (reference sequence). This CDR3 region has 17 residues. The DNA of the CDR3 is TGTGCCAGCAGCTTGGAAAAGGACAGACTCCGTAACTATGGCTACACCTTC. As protein: CASSLEKDRLRNYGYTF.

This clonotype came up a few times. The J gene is TRBJ1-6, the V gene TRBV20-1; 7 positions agree with TRBD1. The CDR3 covers 14 residues. CDR1 is DFQATT and CDR2 is SNEGSKA in the germline V gene (reference sequence). With V trimmed by 6 bases and J by 8 bases, 10 bases remained unmatched. This CDR3 reads CSAKKGASDSPLHF. As DNA, the CDR3 is TGCAGTGCGAAAAAGGGGGCGAGCGATTCACCCCTCCACTTT.

The sample holds a few counts of this clonotype. V is TRBV9 and J is TRBJ2-2; unclear D gene. V was clipped by 4 bases and J by 4 bases, with 14 bases between them. Germline V gene lookup returns CDR1 SGDLS and CDR2 YYNGEE. The CDR3 runs to 15 residues. The CDR3 DNA follows: TGTGCCAGCAGCCCGAATACGTATTTCACCGGGGAGCTGTTTTTT. It specifies CASSPNTYFTGELFF.

This clonotype came up many times. The chain joins TRBV18 to TRBJ2-1; D is possibly TRBD1 or TRBD2 (5 bases each). V was clipped by 5 bases and J by 3 bases, with 8 bases between them. The CDR3 extends over 13 amino acids. Germline V lookup: CDR1 KGHSH, CDR2 LQKENI. DNA for the CDR3: TGTGCCAGCTCAGGGGACCTCTACAATGAGCAGTTCTTC. This encodes CASSGDLYNEQFF.